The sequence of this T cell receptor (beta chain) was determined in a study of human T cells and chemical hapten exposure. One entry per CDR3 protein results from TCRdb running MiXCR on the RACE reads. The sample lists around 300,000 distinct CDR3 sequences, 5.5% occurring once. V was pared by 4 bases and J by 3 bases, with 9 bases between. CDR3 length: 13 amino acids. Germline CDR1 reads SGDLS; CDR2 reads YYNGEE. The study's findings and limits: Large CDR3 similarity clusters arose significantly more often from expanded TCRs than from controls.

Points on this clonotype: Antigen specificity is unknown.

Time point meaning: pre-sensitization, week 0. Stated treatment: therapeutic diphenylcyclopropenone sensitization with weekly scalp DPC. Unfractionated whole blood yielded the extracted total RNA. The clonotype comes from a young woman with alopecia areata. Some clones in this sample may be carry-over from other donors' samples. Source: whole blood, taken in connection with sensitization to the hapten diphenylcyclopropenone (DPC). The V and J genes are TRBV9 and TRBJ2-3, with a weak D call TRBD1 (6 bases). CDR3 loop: CASSTRGTDTQYF. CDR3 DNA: TGTGCCAGCAGCACAAGGGGGACAGATACGCAGTATTTT.